These T cell receptor beta chains were read from a single sample in a study of blood T cell repertoires in COVID-19. Clones were read by immunoSEQ multiplex PCR, and TCRdb kept only the in-frame ones, dropping some. The data hold 200,000 or so clones, with 80% observed a single time. The material sequenced was PBMCs or T cells enriched from blood (not recorded which). These receptors originate from a woman aged 35 to 49 with acute COVID-19. The conserved cysteine and the conserved F or W are not part of the CDR3 here. Clone size is shown for a subset of rows, as once, few, many or a class of expanded clone.

abundance: NA
v_gene: TRBV27
CDR3aa: ASSSPGQSSYNEQF

abundance: NA
v_gene: TRBV28
CDR3aa: ASSPPQGRWGNTIY

abundance: NA
v_gene: TRBV9
CDR3aa: ASTPTGGAETQY

abundance: once
v_gene: TRBV19
CDR3aa: ASSIGQNNEQF

abundance: NA
v_gene: TRBV5-6
CDR3aa: ASSWAAGDTEAF

abundance: once
v_gene: TRBV9
CDR3aa: ASSREQGASYGYT

abundance: NA
v_gene: TRBV30
CDR3aa: AWDRTSGFYNEQF

abundance: NA
v_gene: TRBV30
CDR3aa: AWSRGGSSYEQY

abundance: NA
v_gene: TRBV30
CDR3aa: AGNDRRNTIY

abundance: NA
v_gene: TRBV2
CDR3aa: ASWPGHNSNQPQH

abundance: NA
v_gene: TRBV4-3
CDR3aa: ASSQPSTGAEEAF

abundance: NA
v_gene: TRBV27
CDR3aa: ASSSPVGGSLDRNAKNIQY

abundance: NA
v_gene: TRBV11-2
CDR3aa: ASSWRPDRGGEAF

abundance: NA
v_gene: TRBV5-1
CDR3aa: ASSVGQPRYGYT

abundance: few
v_gene: TRBV7-2
CDR3aa: ASSSSGGATETQY

abundance: NA
v_gene: TRBV28
CDR3aa: ASKWGGSLGYT

abundance: once
v_gene: TRBV6-5
CDR3aa: ASSLDRNQPQH

abundance: NA
v_gene: TRBV30
CDR3aa: AWGFPGTLKDSNQPQH

abundance: few
v_gene: TRBV24-1
CDR3aa: ATSGGGRIAHEQF

abundance: once
v_gene: TRBV7-9
CDR3aa: ASRVSEATGPYGYT

abundance: NA
v_gene: TRBV5-6
CDR3aa: ASSYGGSNQPQH

abundance: NA
v_gene: TRBV7-7
CDR3aa: ASSLGASYEQY

abundance: NA
v_gene: TRBV5-4
CDR3aa: ASSAGGDTYEQY

abundance: NA
v_gene: TRBV19
CDR3aa: ASSVSPGQRDSPLH

abundance: NA
v_gene: TRBV25-1
CDR3aa: ASSGDSNGNQPQH

abundance: once
v_gene: TRBV5-1
CDR3aa: ASSLEGGTSGYT

abundance: NA
v_gene: TRBV6-5
CDR3aa: ASSDRDRGNEQF

abundance: NA
v_gene: TRBV28
CDR3aa: ASKTPRESAYEQY

abundance: NA
v_gene: TRBV29-1
CDR3aa: SVSTLGGYGYT

abundance: NA
v_gene: TRBV11-2
CDR3aa: ASSWRRSFGTSGHNEQF

abundance: NA
v_gene: TRBV2
CDR3aa: ASSDGGSNQPQH

abundance: NA
v_gene: TRBV7-7
CDR3aa: ASSLGRGGTETQY

abundance: NA
v_gene: TRBV7-9
CDR3aa: ASSLTSGAPNNEQF

abundance: NA
v_gene: TRBV5-1
CDR3aa: ASSSSGGAYNEQF

abundance: NA
v_gene: TRBV3-1/TRBV3-2
CDR3aa: ASSLPFSGGAGDTQY

abundance: NA
v_gene: TRBV7-5
CDR3aa: ARSLRGADTEAF

abundance: NA
v_gene: TRBV5-1
CDR3aa: ASSTGEVNSPLH

abundance: few
v_gene: TRBV4-3
CDR3aa: ASSQGSDQETQY

abundance: NA
v_gene: TRBV3-1/TRBV3-2
CDR3aa: ASSRWRQAQETQY

abundance: once
v_gene: TRBV6-5
CDR3aa: ASSRQGMNTEAF

abundance: NA
v_gene: TRBV4-2
CDR3aa: ASSQDEANSGANVLT